The T cell receptor (beta chain) under discussion was sequenced for a study of beta chain features in type 1 diabetes. Expressed TCRB transcripts were sequenced because the entire RNA isolate underwent reverse transcription. TCRdb's table, derived via immunoSEQ multiplex PCR, lists solely in-frame clones and lacks some. Of roughly 330,000 clones in the sample, about 11% were seen once. Material: naive CD4+ T cells from blood. The sequence derives from a woman between 25 and 40 years old in good health.

CDR3 DNA sequence: TGCAGCGTTGCAGGGGGCCAATACGAGCAGTACTTC. Its translation is CSVAGGQYEQYF. The chain uses TRBV29-1 and TRBJ2-7; TRBD1 matches 8 bases. Trimming cost V 4 bases and J 4 bases; bases outside gene matches: 3. The CDR3 has 12 amino acids. Per the germline V gene, CDR1 is SQVTM and CDR2 is ANQGSEA.